The clone carrying this T cell receptor (beta chain) has only a few counts. What it binds is not known. Other DNA sequences in this sample translate to the same CDR3. These data come from a study of beta chain features in type 1 diabetes. Study-level results: Naive, central memory and regulatory TCRB repertoires appeared more similar among patients than healthy donors. PCR might favor shorter templates, equally in patients and controls. Moderate but significant shortening of TCRB CDR3s was recorded in all four CD4+ subsets from Type 1 diabetes patients.

Sequenced material consisted of expressed TCRB transcripts (all of the isolated RNA was reverse transcribed). Read counts averaged approximately 3.5 million for samples of naive, central memory and regulatory T cells. TCRdb keeps only in-frame clones here, not all; method: immunoSEQ multiplex PCR. The profile shows 300,000 to 400,000 clones, around 9.3% of them singletons. This CDR3 comprises 14 residues. Germline CDR1 SGHTA, CDR2 FQGNSA. The V end was cut by 1 base, the J end by 3 bases, with 10 bases between. The sample consisted of central memory CD4+ T cells from blood. This chain uses TRBV7-2 with TRBJ2-7, with D possibly TRBD2 on 6 matching bases. This clonotype was obtained from a man aged 30 to 45 with type 1 diabetes. The CDR3 loop is CASSLGDGSYEQYF. The CDR3 DNA is TGTGCCAGCAGCTTAGGTGACGGGAGCTACGAGCAGTACTTC.